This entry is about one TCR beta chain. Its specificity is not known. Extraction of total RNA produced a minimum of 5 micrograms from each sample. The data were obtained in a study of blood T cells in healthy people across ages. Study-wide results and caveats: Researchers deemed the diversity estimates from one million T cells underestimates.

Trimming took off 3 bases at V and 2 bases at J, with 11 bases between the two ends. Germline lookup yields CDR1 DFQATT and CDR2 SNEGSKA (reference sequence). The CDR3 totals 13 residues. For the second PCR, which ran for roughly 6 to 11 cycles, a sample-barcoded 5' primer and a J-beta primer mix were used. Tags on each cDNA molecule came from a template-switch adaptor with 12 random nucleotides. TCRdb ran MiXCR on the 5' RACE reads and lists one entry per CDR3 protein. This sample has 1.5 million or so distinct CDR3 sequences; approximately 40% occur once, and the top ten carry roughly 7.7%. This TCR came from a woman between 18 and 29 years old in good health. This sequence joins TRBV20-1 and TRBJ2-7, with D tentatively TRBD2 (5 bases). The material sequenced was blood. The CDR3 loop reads CSASPSSPYEQYF. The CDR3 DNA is TGCAGTGCTAGTCCTAGCAGTCCCTACGAGCAGTACTTC.